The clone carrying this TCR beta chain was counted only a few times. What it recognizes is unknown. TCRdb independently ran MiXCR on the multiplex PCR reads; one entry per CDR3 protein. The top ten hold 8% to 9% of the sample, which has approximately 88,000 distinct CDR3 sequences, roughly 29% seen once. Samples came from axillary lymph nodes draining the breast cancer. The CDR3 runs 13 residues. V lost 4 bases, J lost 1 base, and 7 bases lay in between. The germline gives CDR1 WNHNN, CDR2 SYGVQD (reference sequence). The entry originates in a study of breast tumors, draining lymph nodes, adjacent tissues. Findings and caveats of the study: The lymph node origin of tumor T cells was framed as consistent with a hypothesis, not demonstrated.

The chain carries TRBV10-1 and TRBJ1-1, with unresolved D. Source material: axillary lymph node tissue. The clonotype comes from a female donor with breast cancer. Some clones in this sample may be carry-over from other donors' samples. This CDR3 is CASSGLKNTEAFF. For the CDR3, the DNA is TGCGCCAGCAGTGGGTTAAAGAACACTGAAGCTTTCTTT.